The present entry profiles one T cell receptor (beta chain) with its context. The data were taken from a study of blood T cell repertoires in COVID-19. Study-wide context: Italy, Spain and the United States were the sources of the convalescent and acute COVID-19 samples. PBMCs, B-cell-depleted T cells, or T cells provided the cDNA or gDNA that made up the material.

Repertoires were generated with immunoSEQ multiplex PCR, while TCRdb's copy carries only in-frame clones and drops some. The table has 250,000 to 350,000 clones, roughly 87% seen once; the top ten hold approximately 5.3%. The CDR3 is 15 residues long. The V segment lost 3 bases and the J segment 7 bases; nucleotides outside the gene matches: 8. CDR1 and CDR2 from the germline V gene are LNHDA and SQIVND (reference sequence). The V call is TRBV19, the J call TRBJ1-5; 8 nucleotides match TRBD1. The sequenced sample consisted of PBMCs or T cells enriched from blood (not recorded which). The TCR was taken from a woman aged 25 to 39 who had recovered from COVID-19. The CDR3 protein is CASSMRDRIGQPQHF. For the CDR3, the DNA is TGTGCCAGTAGTATGAGGGACAGGATCGGCCAGCCCCAGCATTTT.